The 5 T cell receptor beta chains reported below all come from one sample, sequenced in a study of human T cells and chemical hapten exposure. Time point denoted: patch test 2, 6 weeks after DPC sensitization. The treatment here: therapeutic diphenylcyclopropenone sensitization with weekly scalp DPC. Researchers extracted total RNA from unfractionated whole blood. One entry per CDR3 protein results from TCRdb running MiXCR on the RACE reads. Counted here are 40,000 or so distinct CDR3 sequences, approximately 9.7% occurring once; the ten biggest clones make up around 14%. This sample comprised whole blood, obtained in connection with sensitization to the hapten diphenylcyclopropenone (DPC). These receptors all stem from a woman in her thirties with alopecia areata. Some clones in this sample may be carry-over from other donors' samples.

This clonotype came up a few times. The V call is TRBV19, the J call TRBJ1-5, with D unclear. Germline V gives CDR1 LNHDA, CDR2 SQIVND (reference sequence). This CDR3 has 12 amino acids. Trimming left V 7 bases short and J 7 bases short, with 11 bases between. CDR3 DNA sequence: TGTGCCAGTATTGGTAGCTACCAGCCCCAGCATTTT. This gives the protein CASIGSYQPQHF.

This chain connects TRBV5-4 to TRBJ2-5, with D uncertain. Germline V gene sequence: CDR1 SGHNT, CDR2 YYREEE (reference sequence). CDR3 size: 15 residues. Trimming removed 0 bases from V and 5 bases from J, with 14 bases in between. The chain's CDR3 is CASSLDRAPSETQYF. CDR3 in DNA: TGTGCCAGCAGCTTGGATAGGGCCCCCTCGGAGACCCAGTACTTC.

V usage is TRBV7-2 and J usage is TRBJ2-3; the D gene is possibly TRBD2 (6 bases). Trimming removed 5 bases at V and 2 bases at J, with 20 bases between. The V gene's germline CDR1 is SGHTA and CDR2 FQGNSA. The CDR3 totals 17 residues. The chain's CDR3 is CASSPNKGTSLTDTQYF. The CDR3 region has the DNA TGTGCCAGCAGCCCTAATAAGGGGACTTCTCTCACAGATACGCAGTATTTT.

The sample holds a few counts of this clonotype. This rearrangement joins TRBV19 to TRBJ2-3; 7 bases map to TRBD1. Germline CDR1 is LNHDA and CDR2 is SQIVND (reference sequence). The CDR3 contains 14 residues. With 7 bases clipped from V and 9 bases from J, the junction kept 13 bases outside the gene matches. The CDR3 region has the DNA TGTGCCAGTATCGGACAGGCGAGCCTAAGCACGCAGTATTTT. Protein sequence: CASIGQASLSTQYF.

This clonotype was recorded many times. The genes are TRBV18 and TRBJ1-5, with D uncertain. The CDR3 is 15 amino acids. Germline CDR1 KGHSH, CDR2 LQKENI. The germline V and J ends were trimmed by 3 bases and 2 bases, with 11 bases remaining between them. The CDR3 here is CASSPTSARNQPQHF. CDR3 DNA sequence: TGTGCCAGCTCACCGACTAGTGCTCGCAATCAGCCCCAGCATTTT.